What follows are 23 T cell receptor beta chains derived from one specimen sequenced in a study of blood T cell repertoires in COVID-19. Produced via immunoSEQ multiplex PCR; TCRdb's table is partial and in-frame only. The data show a few hundred thousand clones, with about 86% seen just once and roughly 1.3% held by the top ten. The sequencing sample was made of peripheral blood. The receptor set was obtained from a woman aged 45-59 years with acute or convalescent COVID-19.

This rearrangement joins TRBV19 to TRBJ2-2; D may be TRBD2 (7 bases). Germline lookup yields CDR1 LNHDA and CDR2 SQIVND (reference sequence). The CDR3 runs 15 residues. Trimming left V 7 bases short and J 3 bases short, with 15 bases between. The CDR3 DNA reads as TGTGCCAGTAATAGGGGGGGCGCGGACACCGGGGAGCTGTTTTTT. This encodes CASNRGGADTGELFF.

V usage is TRBV2 and J usage is TRBJ1-5; 7 nucleotides align to TRBD1. The germline gives CDR1 SNHLY, CDR2 FYNNEI. The CDR3 contains 14 residues. V trimming: 6 bases; J trimming: 0 bases; junction bases outside the gene matches: 2. CDR3 protein: CASRTGASNQPQHF. The CDR3, as DNA: TGTGCCAGCAGAACAGGGGCTAGCAATCAGCCCCAGCATTTT.

V usage is TRBV4-3 and J usage is TRBJ1-2; D call uncertain. CDR1 is LGHNA, CDR2 YSLEER, per germline. V gave up 4 bases and J gave up 6 bases, with 9 bases separating them. The CDR3 loop spans 12 amino acids. The DNA of the CDR3 is TGCGCCAGCAGCCTCCCCGGGGATGGCTACACCTTC. It translates to CASSLPGDGYTF.

The genes are TRBV29-1 and TRBJ1-2; no clear D gene. The germline V and J ends were trimmed by 0 bases and 6 bases, with 11 bases remaining between them. The CDR3 covers 13 residues. CDR1 and CDR2 (germline): SQVTM, ANQGSEA. This chain's CDR3 is CSVEESLGNGYTF. In nucleotides, the CDR3 is TGCAGCGTTGAAGAGTCCCTAGGAAATGGCTACACCTTC.

J is TRBJ2-1 and V is TRBV30; possibly TRBD2 for D (5 bases). V was shortened by 3 bases and J by 4 bases, with 10 bases between the two germline ends. Germline V lookup: CDR1 GTSNPN, CDR2 SVGIG (reference sequence). This CDR3 is built from 13 residues. The CDR3 DNA sequence: TGTGCCTGGAGCCCCGGGGAATACAATGAGCAGTTCTTC. Residues: CAWSPGEYNEQFF.

This chain's CDR3 is CASGGGTEAFF. As DNA, the CDR3 is TGTGCCTCCGGGGGAGGGACTGAAGCTTTCTTT. The chain links TRBV9 to TRBJ1-1; maybe TRBD1 (5 bases). The V and J ends lost 10 bases and 5 bases respectively, with 12 bases between them. Germline V gene lookup returns CDR1 SGDLS and CDR2 YYNGEE. CDR3 size: 11 residues.

The gene calls are TRBV24-1 and TRBJ2-1; 7 nucleotides agree with TRBD2. Germline lookup yields CDR1 KGHDR and CDR2 SFDVKD. CDR3 length equals 15 residues. Trimming cost V 3 bases and J 2 bases; bases outside gene matches: 3. As DNA, the CDR3 is TGTGCCACCAGTGATAGGCGGGAGCCCTACAATGAGCAGTTCTTC. It specifies CATSDRREPYNEQFF.

The chain uses TRBV2 and TRBJ2-2, with TRBD1 identical over 9 bases. With 5 bases clipped from V and 1 base from J, the junction kept 5 bases outside the gene matches. Germline V lookup: CDR1 SNHLY, CDR2 FYNNEI. CDR3 size: 16 residues. CDR3 protein: CASSTPDRGNTGELFF. CDR3 bases: TGTGCCAGCAGTACCCCGGACAGGGGGAACACCGGGGAGCTGTTTTTT.

This chain connects TRBV6-6 to TRBJ1-1; 7 bases fit TRBD1. The germline V gene encodes CDR1 MNHNY and CDR2 SVGAGI (reference sequence). The CDR3 runs 16 residues. Germline trimming cut 6 bases from V and 5 bases from J; bases unmatched to any gene: 15. This chain's CDR3 is CASSRPTGLEGTEAFF. Here the CDR3 DNA reads TGTGCCAGCAGCCGACCGACAGGGCTTGAGGGGACTGAAGCTTTCTTT.

The rearrangement uses TRBV9 and TRBJ2-7; 7 bases match TRBD1. Germline lookup yields CDR1 SGDLS and CDR2 YYNGEE. The CDR3 spans 15 residues. The junction had 8 bases not matched to a gene; V was cut back by 5 bases and J by 0 bases. CDR3 loop: CASSRTGAHSYEQYF. CDR3 in DNA: TGTGCCAGCAGTCGAACAGGGGCGCACTCCTACGAGCAGTACTTC.

This chain links TRBV2 with TRBJ1-4, with 7 bases fitting TRBD1. The CDR3 sequence is 15 residues long. V gave up 6 bases and J gave up 0 bases; unmatched junction bases: 4. The germline CDR1 and CDR2 sequences are SNHLY and FYNNEI. CDR3 protein: CASRGTVSTNEKLFF. The CDR3 nucleotides are TGTGCCAGCAGGGGGACAGTATCAACTAATGAAAAACTGTTTTTT.

On this clone: This sequence may be a read error, since a much larger clone differs from it by one base. The chain uses TRBV7-2 and TRBJ1-1; 8 bases map to TRBD1. V gave up 3 bases and J gave up 3 bases; unmatched junction bases: 0. Germline lookup yields CDR1 SGHTA and CDR2 FQGNSA. The length of the CDR3 is 13 residues. CDR3: CASSLDRDTEAFF. The CDR3 DNA reads as TGTGCCAGCAGCTTGGACAGGGACACTGAAGCTTTCTTT.

The chain recombines TRBV5-4 with TRBJ2-2, with 9 bases fitting TRBD1. Trimming at V came to 0 bases and at J to 3 bases, leaving 0 bases not matched to a gene. This CDR3 contains 15 residues. The V gene's germline CDR1 is SGHNT and CDR2 YYREEE (reference sequence). The CDR3 spells CASSLDRGHTGELFF. The DNA of the CDR3 is TGTGCCAGCAGCTTGGACAGGGGGCACACCGGGGAGCTGTTTTTT.

The chain uses TRBV4-3 and TRBJ1-1; D ambiguous. There are 13 residues in the CDR3. V lost 4 bases and J lost 10, with 16 bases in between. Germline V lookup: CDR1 LGHNA, CDR2 YSLEER. In nucleotides, the CDR3 is TGCGCCAGCAGCCCAGCTCGTGATGGAGGAGCTTTCTTT. Amino acid sequence: CASSPARDGGAFF.

The V and J genes are TRBV2 and TRBJ2-3, with D possibly matching TRBD1 (5 bases). Germline V gives CDR1 SNHLY, CDR2 FYNNEI. Trimming removed 5 bases at V and 1 base at J, with 10 bases between. The CDR3 is 14 residues long. The CDR3 DNA sequence: TGTGCCAGCAGTCGACAGCTGCGCACAGATACGCAGTATTTT. Its translation: CASSRQLRTDTQYF.

This clone was seen once. The rearrangement joins TRBV20-1 to TRBJ1-4; the D is unclear. V lost 5 bases and J lost 8, with 9 bases in between. The CDR3 is 11 amino acids. Germline V gene data show CDR1 as DFQATT and CDR2 as SNEGSKA (reference sequence). The CDR3 loop reads CSALGWEKLFF. CDR3 coding DNA: TGCAGTGCTCTAGGTTGGGAAAAACTGTTTTTT.

The V gene is TRBV5-8, the J gene TRBJ2-3; TRBD2 agrees at 13 bases. V was clipped by 3 bases and J by 3 bases; unmatched bases: 7. The germline V gene has CDR1 SGHTS and CDR2 YDEGEE. The CDR3 covers 17 residues. The CDR3 reads CASSYAGTSGTTDTQYF. CDR3 coding DNA: TGTGCCAGCAGCTACGCGGGGACTAGCGGGACTACAGATACGCAGTATTTT.

This clone was seen a few times. The V call is TRBV19, the J call TRBJ2-2, with 9 bases that match TRBD2. Germline assignment: CDR1 LNHDA and CDR2 SQIVND (reference sequence). The CDR3 totals 16 residues. V was clipped by 3 bases and J by 6 bases; unmatched bases: 8. CDR3 residues: CASSILAGGPAGELFF. CDR3 nucleotide sequence: TGTGCCAGTAGTATTCTGGCGGGAGGGCCCGCCGGGGAGCTGTTTTTT.

The chain's CDR3 is CASRFDSGDTQYF. The DNA for the CDR3 is TGTGCCAGCAGATTCGACAGTGGAGATACGCAGTATTTT. This rearrangement joins TRBV7-2 to TRBJ2-3, with TRBD1 as a possible D gene (5 bases). Deletions cut 6 bases from V and 5 bases from J, with 12 bases between. Per germline, CDR1 SGHTA and CDR2 FQGNSA. The CDR3 runs to 13 residues.

This sequence joins TRBV5-1 and TRBJ2-2; D might be TRBD2 (5 bases). The V and J ends lost 9 bases and 0 bases respectively, with 9 bases between them. Germline CDR1 SGHRS, CDR2 YFSETQ. There are 13 residues in the CDR3. This chain's CDR3 is CATGETNTGELFF. DNA for the CDR3: TGCGCCACTGGGGAGACGAACACCGGGGAGCTGTTTTTT.

The genes are TRBV10-3 and TRBJ2-3; 8 bases match TRBD2. Germline V CDR1 and CDR2: ENHRY, SYGVKD. V shed 3 bases and J 9 bases; nucleotides not matched to a gene: 5. The CDR3 has 13 amino acids. Written as DNA, the CDR3 is TGTGCCATCAGTGAAATTAAGCGGGAGACGCAGTATTTT. Its translation is CAISEIKRETQYF.

This chain connects TRBV2 to TRBJ2-1, with TRBD1 matching over 7 bases. CDR1 and CDR2 from the germline V gene are SNHLY and FYNNEI. This CDR3 has 14 amino acids. V shed 6 bases and J 5 bases; nucleotides not matched to a gene: 7. Written as DNA, the CDR3 is TGTGCCAGCAGAGGGACAGTCCGAGACAATGAGCAGTTCTTC. Translation: CASRGTVRDNEQFF. Full variable domain (missing parts from reference TRBV2 and TRBJ2-1): EPEVTQTPSHQVTQMGQEVILRCVPISNHLYFYWYRQILGQKVEFLVSFYNNEISEKSEIFDDQFSVERPDGSNFTLKIRSTKLEDSAMYFCASRGTVRDNEQFFGPGTRLTVL.

This chain joins TRBV4-1 and TRBJ1-4; 11 bases align to TRBD1. The trim removed 3 bases at V and 2 bases at J, leaving 5 bases unmatched. The germline CDR1 and CDR2 sequences are MGHRA and YSYEKL. The CDR3 is made up of 17 amino acids. The CDR3 sequence: CASSHRDRGATNEKLFF. The DNA for the CDR3 is TGCGCCAGCAGCCACCGGGACAGGGGGGCGACTAATGAAAAACTGTTTTTT.